The following is a T cell receptor beta chain sequence with its context. Its antigen remains unidentified. This record comes from a study of PD-1 blockade in mismatch repair-deficient tumors. Study overall: Patients had around 11 mismatch repair-deficient cancer types and were previously treated and progressing.

The CDR3 length is 14 residues. The germline CDR1 and CDR2 sequences are GTSNPN and SVGIG (reference sequence). Trimming stripped 0 bases from V and 6 bases from J, with 11 bases between. General observations from the study: Rapid post-treatment expansion, then contraction, generally preceding radiologic response, marked tumor-resident clones.

PCR or immunohistochemistry showed mismatch repair deficiency in every enrolled patient. A few pembrolizumab responders had their TCRs sequenced. Some clones are missing from TCRdb's copy, which holds only in-frame ones; the method was immunoSEQ multiplex PCR. The data hold 120,000 or so clones, with about 85% observed a single time. Source: peripheral blood, taken 44 weeks after starting pembrolizumab. V usage is TRBV30 and J usage is TRBJ1-4; D is possibly TRBD1 (5 bases). The receptor was derived from an adult with mismatch repair-deficient cancer. The CDR3 DNA is TGTGCCTGGAGTGTAGAGGGGTATGATGAAAAACTGTTTTTT. Its protein is CAWSVEGYDEKLFF.